These 26 T cell receptor beta chains were all obtained from the same sample, sequenced in a study of blood T cell repertoires in COVID-19. Some clones are missing from TCRdb's copy, which holds only in-frame ones; the method was immunoSEQ multiplex PCR. Here the sample spans approximately 210,000 clones, less than 90% being singletons. The sample taken for sequencing was peripheral blood. The source is a woman in her 70s with acute or convalescent COVID-19.

The V call is TRBV7-8, the J call TRBJ2-5; D perhaps matches TRBD2 (6 bases). The CDR3 contains 13 residues. In germline, CDR1 is SGHVS, CDR2 FQNEAQ. Trimming removed 2 bases from V and 5 bases from J, with 9 bases in between. The CDR3 nucleotides read TGTGCCAGCAGCTTAATTGGGGGGGAGACCCAGTACTTC. Its translation: CASSLIGGETQYF. The full variable domain, in which reference TRBV7-8 and TRBJ2-5 provide the parts outside the CDR3, is GAGVSQSPRYKVAKRGQDVALRCDPISGHVSLFWYQQALGQGPEFLTYFQNEAQLDKSGLPSDRFFAERPEGSVSTLKIQRTQQEDSAVYLCASSLIGGETQYFGPGTRLLVL.

CDR3: CASDLRDRGYYNEQFF. Written as DNA, the CDR3 is TGTGCCAGCGACCTCCGGGACAGGGGTTACTACAATGAGCAGTTCTTC. This rearrangement joins TRBV5-6 to TRBJ2-1; 10 bases match TRBD1. CDR3 length: 16 amino acids. Per the germline V gene, CDR1 is SGHDT and CDR2 is YYEEEE. Trimming removed 7 bases from V and 3 bases from J; junction bases left unmatched: 10.

V is TRBV12-5 and J is TRBJ2-1; 13 bases match TRBD2. The CDR3 contains 21 residues. From germline, CDR1 is LGHNT and CDR2 FRNRAP. With 0 bases clipped from V and 3 bases from J, the junction kept 14 bases outside the gene matches. In DNA, the CDR3 is TGTGCTAGTGGTTTGGTACGACGGGGGCTACGGACTAGCGGGAGCTACAATGAGCAGTTCTTC. Its protein is CASGLVRRGLRTSGSYNEQFF.

This rearrangement joins TRBV7-2 to TRBJ1-4; D is possibly TRBD1 (5 bases). The CDR3 sequence is 14 residues long. Germline lookup yields CDR1 SGHTA and CDR2 FQGNSA. Trimming took off 5 bases at V and 4 bases at J, with 11 bases between the two ends. The CDR3 coding sequence is TGTGCCAGCAGCCCTGACAGACTTAATGAAAAACTGTTTTTT. Residues: CASSPDRLNEKLFF.

The chain carries TRBV5-6 and TRBJ2-2, with TRBD2 matching over 7 bases. The germline V gene has CDR1 SGHDT and CDR2 YYEEEE. After removal of 6 bases from V and 0 bases from J, the junction contained 8 bases not matched to a gene. The CDR3 spans 16 residues. Written as DNA, the CDR3 is TGTGCCAGCAACCTACTAGCGCCCGCGAACACCGGGGAGCTGTTTTTT. Its protein product is CASNLLAPANTGELFF.

The rearrangement joins TRBV29-1 to TRBJ2-2, with D possibly TRBD2 on 6 matching bases. Trimming took 4 bases from V and 4 from J, leaving 16 bases between them. CDR3 length: 15 amino acids. Per the germline V gene, CDR1 is SQVTM and CDR2 is ANQGSEA. DNA for the CDR3: TGCAGCGTTGGGACGTTATCCGGGGGCACCGGGGAGCTGTTTTTT. It encodes CSVGTLSGGTGELFF.

The CDR3 here is CASSFWREGYNEQFF. DNA for the CDR3: TGTGCCAGCAGTTTTTGGCGGGAGGGTTACAATGAGCAGTTCTTC. This rearrangement joins TRBV27 to TRBJ2-1; 9 bases are a match to TRBD2. V trimming: 3 bases; J trimming: 4 bases; junction bases outside the gene matches: 4. The CDR3 covers 15 residues. Germline CDR1 MNHEY, CDR2 SMNVEV (reference sequence).

The rearrangement links TRBV2 to TRBJ2-1; TRBD1 matches 8 bases. The CDR3 has 14 residues. Per germline, CDR1 SNHLY and CDR2 FYNNEI. Trimming removed 3 bases from V and 7 bases from J; junction bases left unmatched: 5. The CDR3 loop reads CASSDPTGANEQFF. CDR3 sequence (DNA): TGTGCCAGCAGTGACCCGACAGGGGCTAATGAGCAGTTCTTC.

The V call is TRBV29-1, the J call TRBJ2-3; tentative D call: TRBD2 (6 bases). Per the germline V gene, CDR1 is SQVTM and CDR2 is ANQGSEA. V dropped 7 bases and J dropped 2 bases, with 13 bases sitting between them. This CDR3 is built from 13 residues. For the CDR3, the DNA is TGCAGCGCGATTAGCGGATACACAGATACGCAGTATTTT. It codes for CSAISGYTDTQYF.

The chain links TRBV19 to TRBJ1-2; TRBD1 aligns across 7 bases. V dropped 11 bases and J dropped 6; count of bases not matched to a gene: 12. The CDR3 is made up of 13 amino acids. The germline V gene has CDR1 LNHDA and CDR2 SQIVND (reference sequence). This CDR3 is CAVAEQGLHGYTF. DNA for the CDR3: TGTGCCGTCGCCGAACAGGGGCTCCATGGCTACACCTTC.

The rearrangement joins TRBV12-5 to TRBJ2-7; 7 bases are shared with TRBD1. Per germline, CDR1 LGHNT and CDR2 FRNRAP. Germline trimming cut 1 base from V and 5 bases from J; bases unmatched to any gene: 5. CDR3 length equals 14 residues. Here the CDR3 reads CASGLGQGSNEQYF. In DNA form, the CDR3 reads TGTGCTAGTGGTTTGGGACAGGGCAGCAACGAGCAGTACTTC. The variable domain in full, completed from reference TRBV12-5 and TRBJ2-7, reads DARVTQTPRHKVTEMGQEVTMRCQPILGHNTVFWYRQTMMQGLELLAYFRNRAPLDDSGMPKDRFSAEMPDATLATLKIQPSEPRDSAVYFCASGLGQGSNEQYFGPGTRLTVT.

The DNA for the CDR3 is TGTGCCAGCAGCCCTAGAGGCCGGGAATCTGGAAACACCATATATTTT. Encoded protein: CASSPRGRESGNTIYF. The rearrangement links TRBV11-2 to TRBJ1-3; D gene unclear. The ends were cut back, 5 bases at V and 1 base at J, with 15 bases in the middle. CDR1 is SGHAT and CDR2 is FQNNGV in the germline V gene. The CDR3 is 16 amino acids.

This sequence joins TRBV2 and TRBJ1-4; 8 bases agree with TRBD1. This CDR3 spans 17 amino acids. With 5 bases clipped from V and 2 bases from J, the junction kept 10 bases outside the gene matches. Germline assignment: CDR1 SNHLY and CDR2 FYNNEI. In DNA form, the CDR3 reads TGTGCCAGCAGTTTGGACAGGGTCCGTTCGACTAATGAAAAACTGTTTTTT. Translation: CASSLDRVRSTNEKLFF.

The chain uses TRBV7-9 and TRBJ1-1; unclear D gene. In germline, CDR1 is SEHNR, CDR2 FQNEAQ (reference sequence). The V end lost 1 base, the J end lost 3 bases, and 15 bases lay between the germline ends. This CDR3 is built from 16 residues. CDR3 amino acids: CASSLGGRPKYTEAFF. CDR3 nucleotide sequence: TGTGCCAGCAGCTTAGGAGGGCGGCCGAAGTACACTGAAGCTTTCTTT.

For this clone: Other DNA sequences in this sample translate to the same CDR3. V gene TRBV5-1 combines with J gene TRBJ2-1; tentatively, D is TRBD2 (6 bases). The CDR3 loop spans 15 amino acids. Germline V gene sequence: CDR1 SGHRS, CDR2 YFSETQ. Trimming took off 0 bases at V and 1 base at J, with 8 bases between the two ends. This CDR3 reads CASSLVGGSYNEQFF. The DNA of the CDR3 is TGCGCCAGCAGCTTGGTGGGGGGTTCCTACAATGAGCAGTTCTTC.

A few counts support this clone. V usage is TRBV10-1 and J usage is TRBJ2-7, with 8 bases identical to TRBD1. From germline, CDR1 is WNHNN and CDR2 SYGVQD (reference sequence). The length of the CDR3 is 13 residues. Germline trimming cut 6 bases from V and 4 bases from J; bases unmatched to any gene: 5. The CDR3 DNA reads as TGCGCCAGCAGCCAGGGGGCGAGGTACGAGCAGTACTTC. It yields the protein CASSQGARYEQYF.

The chain joins TRBV5-6 to TRBJ2-1; D call uncertain. The germline V and J ends were trimmed by 4 bases and 7 bases, with 18 bases remaining between them. The CDR3 totals 15 residues. CDR1 is SGHDT, CDR2 YYEEEE, per germline. The CDR3 loop reads CASSMSVGLRNEQFF. DNA for the CDR3: TGTGCCAGCAGCATGTCGGTGGGCCTCAGGAATGAGCAGTTCTTC.

The chain employs TRBV29-1 and TRBJ2-5; 9 nucleotides agree with TRBD1. V lost 6 bases, J lost 5 bases, and 4 bases stayed unmatched. CDR1 and CDR2 from the germline V gene are SQVTM and ANQGSEA. This CDR3 is 12 amino acids long. The CDR3 loop reads CSVTGGPETQYF. CDR3 bases: TGCAGCGTGACAGGGGGGCCGGAGACCCAGTACTTC.

The chain couples TRBV28 to TRBJ2-1, with 8 bases that match TRBD1. The CDR3 loop spans 15 amino acids. V dropped 6 bases and J dropped 4; count of bases not matched to a gene: 8. Germline V lookup: CDR1 MDHEN, CDR2 SYDVKM. DNA for the CDR3: TGTGCCAGCAGCCTCCAGGGGGCGTGGTACAATGAGCAGTTCTTC. Encoded protein: CASSLQGAWYNEQFF.

This clone was seen a single time. The chain joins TRBV19 to TRBJ1-3; possible D gene TRBD1, 5 bases. Germline CDR1 reads LNHDA; CDR2 reads SQIVND (reference sequence). The CDR3 extends over 16 amino acids. Trimming shortened V by 5 bases and J by 2 bases, and 16 bases separated the two germline ends. The DNA of the CDR3 is TGTGCCAGTAGTGTCTCGACAGCCGGCCCTGGAAACACCATATATTTT. It yields the protein CASSVSTAGPGNTIYF.

The rearrangement links TRBV5-4 to TRBJ1-2; 8 bases are shared with TRBD1. The trim removed 1 base at V and 6 bases at J, leaving 5 bases unmatched. The CDR3 has 14 residues. Germline CDR1 is SGHNT and CDR2 is YYREEE (reference sequence). Here the CDR3 DNA reads TGTGCCAGCAGCTTGCGCCAGGGGGCGGATGGCTACACCTTC. This codes for CASSLRQGADGYTF. The complete variable domain, with remaining parts taken from reference TRBV5-4 and TRBJ1-2, reads ETGVTQSPTHLIKTRGQQVTLRCSSQSGHNTVSWYQQALGQGPQFIFQYYREEENGRGNFPPRFSGLQFPNYSSELNVNALELDDSALYLCASSLRQGADGYTFGSGTRLTVV.

The chain employs TRBV19 and TRBJ1-1; D is possibly TRBD1 (5 bases). Trimming cost V 5 bases and J 4 bases, with 17 bases left between them. The germline CDR1 and CDR2 sequences are LNHDA and SQIVND (reference sequence). This CDR3 has 15 residues. In nucleotides, the CDR3 is TGTGCCAGTAGTGAGGCCGGGGGGTGGGCCACTGAAGCTTTCTTT. It specifies CASSEAGGWATEAFF.

The J gene is TRBJ1-1, the V gene TRBV28; TRBD1 is a possible D gene (5 bases). Germline V gene data show CDR1 as MDHEN and CDR2 as SYDVKM. The CDR3 is 14 amino acids. Trimming took 6 bases from V and 5 from J, leaving 16 bases between them. CDR3 amino acids: CASSLGGGRTEAFF. The CDR3 bases are TGTGCCAGCAGCTTGGGCGGGGGGAGGACTGAAGCTTTCTTT.

This chain joins TRBV11-2 and TRBJ1-1, with 10 bases matching TRBD1. The J segment lost 5 bases and the V segment lost 5 bases, leaving 5 bases of the junction unmatched. The CDR3 has 14 amino acids. Germline V gives CDR1 SGHAT, CDR2 FQNNGV. As DNA, the CDR3 is TGTGCCAGCAGCATCGGACAGGGGGGGACTGAAGCTTTCTTT. Translated, it gives CASSIGQGGTEAFF.

CDR3 amino acids: CASSPQTGSGANVLTF. CDR3 sequence (DNA): TGTGCCAGCTCACCGCAGACAGGGTCCGGGGCCAACGTCCTGACTTTC. The chain joins TRBV18 to TRBJ2-6; TRBD1 aligns across 7 bases. Losses at the gene ends were 3 bases for V and 4 bases for J; bases not matched to a gene: 6. CDR3 size: 16 residues. In germline, CDR1 is KGHSH, CDR2 LQKENI. Supplemented by reference TRBV18 and TRBJ2-6, the full variable domain reads NAGVMQNPRHLVRRRGQEARLRCSPMKGHSHVYWYRQLPEEGLKFMVYLQKENIIDESGMPKERFSAEFPKEGPSILRIQQVVRGDSAAYFCASSPQTGSGANVLTFGAGSRLTVL.

V gene TRBV20-1 combines with J gene TRBJ2-7; TRBD2 agrees at 8 bases. V lost 3 bases and J lost 2; bases outside the gene matches: 6. The CDR3 sequence is 14 residues long. Germline CDR1 is DFQATT and CDR2 is SNEGSKA (reference sequence). In DNA, the CDR3 is TGCAGTGCTAGTTCCAGCGGGGGCCCCTACGAGCAGTACTTC. This codes for CSASSSGGPYEQYF.